This TCR beta chain was obtained from a study of monozygotic twins with inflammatory bowel disease. Study-wide results and limits: None of the different T cell subtypes could be distinguished from one another.

To note about this clonotype: Its antigen is as yet unknown.

For each CDR3 protein, TCRdb gives one entry from its re-call of the 5' RACE reads, without DNA. This repertoire includes about 150,000 distinct CDR3 sequences. The CDR3 runs to 16 residues. The germline gives CDR1 MNHEY, CDR2 SVGAGI. This chain links TRBV6-5 with TRBJ2-7. The sample taken for sequencing was blood. This sequence was found in a human donor with ulcerative colitis or Crohn's disease, or a healthy co-twin of an affected twin (not recorded which). CDR3 sequence reads: CASSYSTRIHSYEQYF.